Listed here are 17 T cell receptor beta chains from one sample, sequenced in a study of blood T cell repertoires in COVID-19. Here immunoSEQ multiplex PCR was the method, and the copy in TCRdb shows in-frame clones only, minus some. The table has 350,000 to 500,000 clones, 70% to 90% seen once. Sequenced material: PBMCs or T cells enriched from blood (not recorded which). Receptor source: a woman aged 18-29 years who had been exposed to COVID-19.

This clone was counted between two and nine times. The chain uses TRBV7-2 and TRBJ1-2, with 7 bases aligning to TRBD1. This CDR3 contains 15 residues. The junction had 11 bases not matched to a gene; V was cut back by 6 bases and J by 4 bases. The germline CDR1 and CDR2 sequences are SGHTA and FQGNSA. CDR3 nucleotide sequence: TGTGCCAGCAGATCCGACAGGGCGAGGGGCTATGGCTACACCTTC. Translated: CASRSDRARGYGYTF.

V usage is TRBV30 and J usage is TRBJ1-2; a weak D match, TRBD1 (5 bases). Trimming cost V 2 bases and J 7 bases, with 17 bases left between them. Germline assignment: CDR1 GTSNPN and CDR2 SVGIG (reference sequence). This CDR3 has 14 residues. The CDR3 DNA follows: TGTGCCTGGAGTACGGGAGGGGCGTATGGTGGCTACACCTTC. Translation gives CAWSTGGAYGGYTF.

The gene calls are TRBV4-2 and TRBJ1-1, with 7 bases that match TRBD1. V shed 7 bases and J 3 bases; nucleotides not matched to a gene: 5. CDR3 size: 13 residues. Per germline, CDR1 LGHNA and CDR2 YNFKEQ. CDR3 in DNA: TGTGCCAGCAAAAGGGGGCTGGACACTGAAGCTTTCTTT. Translating it yields CASKRGLDTEAFF.

This clone was picked up one time. The chain uses TRBV11-2 and TRBJ1-6, with a weak D call TRBD1 (5 bases). The CDR3 length is 17 residues. CDR1 and CDR2 from the germline V gene are SGHAT and FQNNGV. Trimming removed 4 bases at V and 4 bases at J, with 17 bases between. This CDR3 reads CASSSIGRVFYNSPLHF. As DNA, the CDR3 is TGTGCCAGCAGCTCCATCGGCAGGGTATTTTATAATTCACCCCTCCACTTT.

J is TRBJ1-2 and V is TRBV7-9, with D possibly matching TRBD1 (6 bases). The germline V and J ends were trimmed by 0 bases and 3 bases, with 14 bases remaining between them. The V gene's germline CDR1 is SEHNR and CDR2 FQNEAQ (reference sequence). The CDR3 totals 16 residues. CDR3 sequence reads: CASSLAGRGGDYGYTF. DNA for the CDR3: TGTGCCAGCAGCTTAGCAGGCAGGGGAGGGGACTATGGCTACACCTTC.

This chain uses TRBV6-5 with TRBJ2-7; 9 bases are a match to TRBD2. The V gene end was trimmed by 2 bases and the J gene end by 4 bases; junction bases not matched to a gene: 3. Germline loops: CDR1 MNHEY, CDR2 SVGAGI. This CDR3 spans 14 amino acids. This chain's CDR3 is CASSYRREGYEQYF. Written as DNA, the CDR3 is TGTGCCAGCAGTTACAGGCGGGAGGGTTACGAGCAGTACTTC.

The chain couples TRBV3-1 (or the pseudogene TRBV3-2) to TRBJ2-5; D might be TRBD2 (5 bases). Looked up from germline, CDR1 is LGHDT and CDR2 is YNNKEL (reference sequence). The CDR3 has 16 amino acids. The V end lost 3 bases, the J end lost 4 bases, and 18 bases lay between the germline ends. This CDR3 reads CASSQMRAAGLETQYF. Written as DNA, the CDR3 is TGTGCCAGCAGCCAGATGCGGGCGGCCGGTCTAGAGACCCAGTACTTC.

The V call is TRBV2, the J call TRBJ2-2; possible D gene TRBD2, 5 bases. Germline-derived CDR1 and CDR2 are SNHLY and FYNNEI. The V end lost 4 bases, the J end lost 0 bases, and 9 bases lay between the germline ends. The CDR3 loop spans 15 amino acids. The CDR3 coding sequence is TGTGCCAGCAGTGGTGAGGGCACGAACACCGGGGAGCTGTTTTTT. Translated, it gives CASSGEGTNTGELFF.

The V gene is TRBV3-1 (or the pseudogene TRBV3-2), the J gene TRBJ2-2, with 8 bases matching TRBD2. Germline V gene lookup returns CDR1 LGHDT and CDR2 YNNKEL (reference sequence). The V and J ends lost 5 bases and 5 bases, in that order; junction bases with no gene match: 10. The CDR3 is 16 amino acids. The CDR3 DNA reads TGTGCCAGCAGCTCCGCAGCGGGAGTTAAGACCGGGGAGCTGTTTTTT. Translating gives CASSSAAGVKTGELFF.

V and J are TRBV27 and TRBJ1-3, with 9 bases matching TRBD1. This CDR3 has 17 amino acids. CDR1 is MNHEY and CDR2 is SMNVEV in the germline V gene (reference sequence). V gave up 6 bases and J gave up 1 base; unmatched junction bases: 10. The CDR3 reads CASSPYTQGASGNTIYF. CDR3 sequence (DNA): TGTGCCAGCAGCCCCTACACACAGGGGGCTTCTGGAAACACCATATATTTT.

The rearrangement links TRBV30 to TRBJ2-7, with TRBD1 as a possible D gene (5 bases). Per germline, CDR1 GTSNPN and CDR2 SVGIG (reference sequence). The CDR3 sequence is 13 residues long. The V end was cut by 3 bases, the J end by 1 base, with 10 bases between. CDR3 bases: TGTGCCTGGAGAAGGGGTTTTTCCTACGAGCAGTACTTC. Translating it yields CAWRRGFSYEQYF. Full variable domain (remainder filled in from reference TRBV30 and TRBJ2-7): SQTIHQWPATLVQPVGSPLSLECTVEGTSNPNLYWYRQAAGRGLQLLFYSVGIGQISSEVPQNLSASRPQDRQFILSSKKLLLSDSGFYLCAWRRGFSYEQYFGPGTRLTVT.

The chain has TRBV12-3 or TRBV12-4 and TRBJ1-4; perhaps TRBD1 as D (5 bases). CDR3 length: 12 amino acids. The germline V and J ends were trimmed by 7 bases and 8 bases, with 11 bases remaining between them. CDR3: CASKRGGEKLFF. The CDR3 DNA sequence: TGTGCCAGCAAAAGGGGCGGAGAAAAACTGTTTTTT.

The chain has TRBV4-1 and TRBJ1-1; D might be TRBD1 (5 bases). V dropped 1 base and J dropped 5 bases, with 14 bases sitting between them. This CDR3 is 15 amino acids long. Germline V lookup: CDR1 MGHRA, CDR2 YSYEKL. The CDR3 DNA sequence: TGCGCCAGCAGCCAAGTTGGGGGGGGAGAGACTGAAGCTTTCTTT. This sequence encodes CASSQVGGGETEAFF.

The gene calls are TRBV30 and TRBJ2-1, with TRBD2 as a possible D gene (7 bases). The CDR3 has 15 amino acids. V lost 3 bases, J lost 7 bases, and 19 bases lay in between. Germline V gene data show CDR1 as GTSNPN and CDR2 as SVGIG (reference sequence). The CDR3 protein is CAWRRGGGQGNEQFF. The CDR3 DNA sequence: TGTGCCTGGAGGAGGGGCGGGGGCCAGGGGAATGAGCAGTTCTTC.

Only one count was recorded for this clone. The rearrangement uses TRBV7-2 and TRBJ1-5, with 9 bases lining up with TRBD1. The V segment lost 5 bases and the J segment 0 bases; nucleotides outside the gene matches: 8. The CDR3 is made up of 17 amino acids. Germline V gene lookup returns CDR1 SGHTA and CDR2 FQGNSA. The DNA of the CDR3 is TGTGCCAGCAGCGTTGGACAGGGGCTCTATAGCAATCAGCCCCAGCATTTT. The encoded protein is CASSVGQGLYSNQPQHF.

The chain's CDR3 is CASSSQGGENTEAFF. DNA of the CDR3: TGCGCCAGCAGCTCCCAAGGGGGGGAGAACACTGAAGCTTTCTTT. V gene TRBV5-1 combines with J gene TRBJ1-1; TRBD1 might be the D (6 bases). Germline-derived CDR1 and CDR2 are SGHRS and YFSETQ. The germline V and J ends were trimmed by 3 bases and 1 base, with 13 bases remaining between them. The length of the CDR3 is 15 residues.

The rearrangement links TRBV6-5 to TRBJ2-7; TRBD2 matches 7 bases. Germline CDR1 is MNHEY and CDR2 is SVGAGI. The CDR3 consists of 15 residues. V was pared by 6 bases and J by 0 bases, with 8 bases of the junction left unmatched. For the CDR3, the DNA is TGTGCCAGCAGGGCGACTAGCTTTAGCTCCTACGAGCAGTACTTC. Translation: CASRATSFSSYEQYF.